The sequence of this T cell receptor beta chain was determined in a study of cytomegalovirus exposure and HLA in healthy donors. CDR1 and CDR2 from the germline V gene are SGHDN and FVKESK. Unmatched junction bases numbered 9, after V lost 5 bases and J lost 0 bases. This CDR3 region has 16 residues. The PCR employed 60 Vbeta primers together with 13 Jbeta primers. The method was immunoSEQ multiplex PCR; TCRdb's version includes in-frame clones alone and lacks a portion of them. The sample consists of nearly 110,000 clones, 65% to 85% of them appearing once. Study outcomes and limitations: Likely technical artifact: a cluster of highly shared sequence variants. Reportedly, HLA-A and HLA-B alleles of most subjects were accurately predicted from TCR beta.

About this clone: Antigen unknown.

The chain combines TRBV14 with TRBJ1-1; 7 nucleotides align to TRBD1. The clonotype was recovered from a man aged 25 to 40 in good health and CMV-seronegative. Sequencing was done on a sample of PBMCs. The CDR3 region has the DNA TGTGCCAGCAGCGTCCCGGGACAGCCTTTGAACACTGAAGCTTTCTTT. It is translated as CASSVPGQPLNTEAFF.